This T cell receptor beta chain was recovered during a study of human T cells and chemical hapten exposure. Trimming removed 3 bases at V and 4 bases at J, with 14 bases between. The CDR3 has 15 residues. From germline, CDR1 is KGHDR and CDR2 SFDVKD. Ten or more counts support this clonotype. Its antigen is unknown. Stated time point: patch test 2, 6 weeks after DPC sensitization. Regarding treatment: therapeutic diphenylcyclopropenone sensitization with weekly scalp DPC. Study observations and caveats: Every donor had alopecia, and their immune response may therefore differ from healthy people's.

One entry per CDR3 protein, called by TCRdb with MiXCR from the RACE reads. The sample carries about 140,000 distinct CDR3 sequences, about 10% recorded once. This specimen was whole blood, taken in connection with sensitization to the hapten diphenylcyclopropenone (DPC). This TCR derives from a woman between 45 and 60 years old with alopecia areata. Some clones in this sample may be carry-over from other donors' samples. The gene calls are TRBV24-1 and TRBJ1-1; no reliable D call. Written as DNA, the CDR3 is TGTGCCACCAGTGATCCCCCCTGGAAGAGCACTGAAGCTTTCTTT. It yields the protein CATSDPPWKSTEAFF.